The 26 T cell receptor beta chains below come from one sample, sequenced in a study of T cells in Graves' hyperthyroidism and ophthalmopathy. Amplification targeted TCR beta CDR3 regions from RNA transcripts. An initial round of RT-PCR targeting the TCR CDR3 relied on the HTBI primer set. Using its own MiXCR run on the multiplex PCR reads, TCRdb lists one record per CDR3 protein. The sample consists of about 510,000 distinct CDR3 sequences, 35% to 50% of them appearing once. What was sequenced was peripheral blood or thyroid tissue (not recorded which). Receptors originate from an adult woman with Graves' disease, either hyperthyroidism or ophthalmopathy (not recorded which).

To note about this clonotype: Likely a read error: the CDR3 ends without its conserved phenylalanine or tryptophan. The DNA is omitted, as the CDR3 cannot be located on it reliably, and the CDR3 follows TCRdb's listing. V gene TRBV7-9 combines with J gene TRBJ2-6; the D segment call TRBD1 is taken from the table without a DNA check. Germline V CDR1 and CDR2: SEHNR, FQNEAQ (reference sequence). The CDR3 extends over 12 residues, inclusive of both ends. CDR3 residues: CASSFRDRVPNT.

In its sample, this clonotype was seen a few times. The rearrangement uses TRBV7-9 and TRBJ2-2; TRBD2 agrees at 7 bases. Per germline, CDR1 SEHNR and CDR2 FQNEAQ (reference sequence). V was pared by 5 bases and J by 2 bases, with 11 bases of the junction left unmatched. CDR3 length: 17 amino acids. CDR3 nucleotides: TGTGCCAGCAGCCCATTAAGACTAGCCGGTAACACCGGGGAGCTGTTTTTT. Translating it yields CASSPLRLAGNTGELFF.

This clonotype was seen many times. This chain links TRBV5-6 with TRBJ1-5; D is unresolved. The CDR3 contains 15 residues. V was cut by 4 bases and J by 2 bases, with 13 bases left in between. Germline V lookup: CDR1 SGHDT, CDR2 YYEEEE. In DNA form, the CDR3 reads TGTGCCAGCAGCCCGGGCCCTTTGGGCAATCAGCCCCAGCATTTT. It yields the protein CASSPGPLGNQPQHF.

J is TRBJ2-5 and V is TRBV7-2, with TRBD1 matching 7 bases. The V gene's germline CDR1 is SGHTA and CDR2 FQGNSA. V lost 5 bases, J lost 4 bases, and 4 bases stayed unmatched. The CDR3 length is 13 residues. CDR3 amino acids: CASSRRTGETQYF. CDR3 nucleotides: TGTGCCAGCAGCCGAAGGACAGGAGAGACCCAGTACTTC. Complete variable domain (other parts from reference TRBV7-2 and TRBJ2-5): GAGVSQSPSNKVTEKGKDVELRCDPISGHTALYWYRQSLGQGLEFLIYFQGNSAPDKSGLPSDRFSAERTGGSVSTLTIQRTQQEDSAVYLCASSRRTGETQYFGPGTRLLVL.

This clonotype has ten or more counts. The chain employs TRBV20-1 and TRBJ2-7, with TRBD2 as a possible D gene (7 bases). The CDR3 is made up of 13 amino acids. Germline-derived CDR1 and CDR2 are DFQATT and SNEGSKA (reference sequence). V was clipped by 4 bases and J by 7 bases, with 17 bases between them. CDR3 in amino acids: CSAKGEGVGEQYF. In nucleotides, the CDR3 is TGCAGTGCTAAGGGGGAGGGGGTTGGAGAGCAGTACTTC.

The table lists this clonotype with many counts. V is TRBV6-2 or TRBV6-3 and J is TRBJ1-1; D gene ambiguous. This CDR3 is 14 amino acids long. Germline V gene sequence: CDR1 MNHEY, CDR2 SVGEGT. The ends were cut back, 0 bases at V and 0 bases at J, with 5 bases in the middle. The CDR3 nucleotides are TGTGCCAGCAGTTACTCGTCGGTGAACACTGAAGCTTTCTTT. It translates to CASSYSSVNTEAFF.

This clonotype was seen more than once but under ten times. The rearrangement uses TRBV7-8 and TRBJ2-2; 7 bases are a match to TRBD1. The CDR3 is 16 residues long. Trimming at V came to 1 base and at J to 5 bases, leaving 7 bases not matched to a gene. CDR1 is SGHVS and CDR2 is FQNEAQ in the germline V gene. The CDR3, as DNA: TGTGCCAGCAGCTTAGATTCCAGGGGGACAACCGGGGAGCTGTTTTTT. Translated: CASSLDSRGTTGELFF. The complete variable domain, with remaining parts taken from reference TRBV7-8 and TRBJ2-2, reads GAGVSQSPRYKVAKRGQDVALRCDPISGHVSLFWYQQALGQGPEFLTYFQNEAQLDKSGLPSDRFFAERPEGSVSTLKIQRTQQEDSAVYLCASSLDSRGTTGELFFGEGSRLTVL.

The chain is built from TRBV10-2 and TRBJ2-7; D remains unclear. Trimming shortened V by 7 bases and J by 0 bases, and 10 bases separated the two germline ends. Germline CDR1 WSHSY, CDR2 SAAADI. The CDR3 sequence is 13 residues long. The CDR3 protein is CASKVRSSYEQYF. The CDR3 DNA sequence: TGCGCCAGCAAGGTTCGAAGCTCCTACGAGCAGTACTTC.

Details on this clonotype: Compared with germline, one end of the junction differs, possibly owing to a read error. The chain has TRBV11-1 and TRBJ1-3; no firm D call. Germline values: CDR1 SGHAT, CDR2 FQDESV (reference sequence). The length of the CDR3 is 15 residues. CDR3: CASSLEPGNVNTTYF. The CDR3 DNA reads TGTGCCAGCAGCTTAGAACCCGGGAATGTAAACACCACATATTTT.

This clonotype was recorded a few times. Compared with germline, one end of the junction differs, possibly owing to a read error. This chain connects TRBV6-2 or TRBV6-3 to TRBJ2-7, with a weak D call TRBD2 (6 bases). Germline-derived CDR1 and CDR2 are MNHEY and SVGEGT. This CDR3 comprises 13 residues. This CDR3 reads CANSPGLEYEQYF. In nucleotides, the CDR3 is TGTGCCAACAGTCCGGGACTCGAATACGAGCAGTACTTC.

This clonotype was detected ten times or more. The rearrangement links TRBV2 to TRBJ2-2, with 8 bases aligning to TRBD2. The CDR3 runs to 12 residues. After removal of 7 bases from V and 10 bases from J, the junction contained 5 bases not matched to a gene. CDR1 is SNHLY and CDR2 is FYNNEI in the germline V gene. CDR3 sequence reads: CASTAGGLELFF. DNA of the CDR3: TGTGCCAGCACCGCGGGGGGTCTGGAGCTGTTTTTT.

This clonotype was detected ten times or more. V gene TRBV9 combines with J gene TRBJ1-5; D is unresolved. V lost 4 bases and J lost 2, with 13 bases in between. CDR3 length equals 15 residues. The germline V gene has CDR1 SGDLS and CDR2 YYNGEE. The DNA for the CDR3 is TGTGCCAGCAGCCAGAGCTGGGAGGGCAATCAGCCCCAGCATTTT. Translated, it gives CASSQSWEGNQPQHF.

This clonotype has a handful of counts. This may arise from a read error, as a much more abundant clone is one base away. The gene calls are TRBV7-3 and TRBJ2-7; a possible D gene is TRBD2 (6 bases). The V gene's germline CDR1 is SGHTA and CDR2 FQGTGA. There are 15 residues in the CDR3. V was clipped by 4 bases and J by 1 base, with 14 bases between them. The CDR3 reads CASSSQAGRSYEQYF. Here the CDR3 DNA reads TGTGCCAGCAGCTCCCAGGCGGGACGGTCCTACGAGCAGTACTTC.

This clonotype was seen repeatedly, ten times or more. The CDR3 loop reads CSVERGNYGYTF. CDR3 sequence (DNA): TGCAGCGTAGAAAGGGGTAACTATGGCTACACCTTC. The chain couples TRBV29-1 to TRBJ1-2; weak D call: TRBD1 (5 bases). Germline assignment: CDR1 SQVTM and CDR2 ANQGSEA. Between the trimmed V and J ends, which lost 6 bases and 1 base, there was a span of 9 bases. This CDR3 comprises 12 residues.

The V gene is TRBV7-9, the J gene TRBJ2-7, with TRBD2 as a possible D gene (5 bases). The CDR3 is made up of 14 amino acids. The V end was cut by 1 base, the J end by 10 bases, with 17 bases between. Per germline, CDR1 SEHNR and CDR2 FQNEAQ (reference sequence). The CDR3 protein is CASSLGLTGSYQYF. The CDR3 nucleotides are TGTGCCAGCAGCTTAGGGTTGACGGGAAGTTACCAGTACTTC.

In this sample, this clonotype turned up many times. CDR3 bases: TGTGCCAGCAGCCAAGCCCAGGGGAAAGCTTTCTTT. The encoded protein is CASSQAQGKAFF. The chain combines TRBV14 with TRBJ1-1; tentative D call: TRBD1 (6 bases). V lost 1 base to trimming and J lost 9 bases, with 9 bases between them. The CDR3 has 12 residues. Looked up from germline, CDR1 is SGHDN and CDR2 is FVKESK.

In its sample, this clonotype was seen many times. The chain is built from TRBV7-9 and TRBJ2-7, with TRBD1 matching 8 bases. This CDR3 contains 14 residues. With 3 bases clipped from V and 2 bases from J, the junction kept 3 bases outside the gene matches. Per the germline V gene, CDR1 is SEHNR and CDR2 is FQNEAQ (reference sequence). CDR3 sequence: CASSLDRAPYEQYF. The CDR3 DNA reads TGTGCCAGCAGCTTGGACAGGGCTCCCTACGAGCAGTACTTC.

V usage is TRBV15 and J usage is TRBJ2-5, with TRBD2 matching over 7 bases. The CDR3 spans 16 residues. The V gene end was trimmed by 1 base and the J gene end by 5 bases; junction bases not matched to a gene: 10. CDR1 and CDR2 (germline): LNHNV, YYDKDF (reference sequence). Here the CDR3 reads CATSRARGRAWETQYF. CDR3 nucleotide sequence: TGTGCCACCAGCAGAGCCCGAGGGAGGGCCTGGGAGACCCAGTACTTC.

Here the CDR3 DNA reads TGTGCCAGCAGGGGGACAGGGGTTTCACCCCTCCACTTT. Amino acid sequence: CASRGTGVSPLHF. The chain carries TRBV2 and TRBJ1-6, with TRBD1 identical over 10 bases. With 6 bases clipped from V and 9 bases from J, the junction kept 2 bases outside the gene matches. The CDR3 spans 13 residues. Germline V gene data show CDR1 as SNHLY and CDR2 as FYNNEI.

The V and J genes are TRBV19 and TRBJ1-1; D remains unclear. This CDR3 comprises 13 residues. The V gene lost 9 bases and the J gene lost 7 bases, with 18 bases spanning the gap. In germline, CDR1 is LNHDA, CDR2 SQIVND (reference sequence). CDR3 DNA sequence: TGTGCCAGCAGTTTTCCGGGTAGTCTTGAAGCTTTCTTT. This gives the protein CASSFPGSLEAFF.

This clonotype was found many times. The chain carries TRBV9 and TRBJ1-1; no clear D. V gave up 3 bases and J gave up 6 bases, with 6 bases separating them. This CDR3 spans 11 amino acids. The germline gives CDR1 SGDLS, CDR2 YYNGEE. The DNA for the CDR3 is TGTGCCAGCAGCGCTGGCGCTGAAGCTTTCTTT. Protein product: CASSAGAEAFF.

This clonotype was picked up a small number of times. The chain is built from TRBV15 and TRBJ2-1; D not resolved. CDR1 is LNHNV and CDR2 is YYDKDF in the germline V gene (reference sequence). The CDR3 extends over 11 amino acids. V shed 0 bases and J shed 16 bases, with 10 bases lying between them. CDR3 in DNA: TGTGCCACCAGCAGAGATAGGCGAACTTTCTTC. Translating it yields CATSRDRRTFF.

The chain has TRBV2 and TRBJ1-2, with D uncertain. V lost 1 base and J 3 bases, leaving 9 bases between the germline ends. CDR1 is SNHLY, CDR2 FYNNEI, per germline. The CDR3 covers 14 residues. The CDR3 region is CASSEGGSDYGYTF. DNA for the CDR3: TGTGCCAGCAGTGAAGGAGGATCCGACTATGGCTACACCTTC. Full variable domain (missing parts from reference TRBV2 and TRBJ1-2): EPEVTQTPSHQVTQMGQEVILRCVPISNHLYFYWYRQILGQKVEFLVSFYNNEISEKSEIFDDQFSVERPDGSNFTLKIRSTKLEDSAMYFCASSEGGSDYGYTFGSGTRLTVV.

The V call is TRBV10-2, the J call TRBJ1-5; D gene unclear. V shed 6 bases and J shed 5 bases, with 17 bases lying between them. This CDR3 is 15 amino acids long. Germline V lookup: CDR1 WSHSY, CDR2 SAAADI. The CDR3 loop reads CASSRVSSRYQPQHF. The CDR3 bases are TGCGCCAGCAGCCGGGTCTCCAGTAGATATCAGCCCCAGCATTTT.

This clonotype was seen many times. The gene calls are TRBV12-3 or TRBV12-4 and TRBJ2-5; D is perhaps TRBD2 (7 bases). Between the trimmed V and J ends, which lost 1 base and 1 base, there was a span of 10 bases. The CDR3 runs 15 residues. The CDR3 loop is CASSLEGGGQETQYF. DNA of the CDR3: TGTGCCAGCAGTTTAGAAGGGGGGGGCCAAGAGACCCAGTACTTC.

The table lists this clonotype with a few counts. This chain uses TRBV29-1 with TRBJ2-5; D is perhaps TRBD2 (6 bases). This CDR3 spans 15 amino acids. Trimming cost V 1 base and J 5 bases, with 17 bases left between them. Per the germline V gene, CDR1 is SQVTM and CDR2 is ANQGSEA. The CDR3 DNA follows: TGCAGCGTTGAAGTCGCTACTAGCTGGGAGGAGACCCAGTACTTC. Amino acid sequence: CSVEVATSWEETQYF.